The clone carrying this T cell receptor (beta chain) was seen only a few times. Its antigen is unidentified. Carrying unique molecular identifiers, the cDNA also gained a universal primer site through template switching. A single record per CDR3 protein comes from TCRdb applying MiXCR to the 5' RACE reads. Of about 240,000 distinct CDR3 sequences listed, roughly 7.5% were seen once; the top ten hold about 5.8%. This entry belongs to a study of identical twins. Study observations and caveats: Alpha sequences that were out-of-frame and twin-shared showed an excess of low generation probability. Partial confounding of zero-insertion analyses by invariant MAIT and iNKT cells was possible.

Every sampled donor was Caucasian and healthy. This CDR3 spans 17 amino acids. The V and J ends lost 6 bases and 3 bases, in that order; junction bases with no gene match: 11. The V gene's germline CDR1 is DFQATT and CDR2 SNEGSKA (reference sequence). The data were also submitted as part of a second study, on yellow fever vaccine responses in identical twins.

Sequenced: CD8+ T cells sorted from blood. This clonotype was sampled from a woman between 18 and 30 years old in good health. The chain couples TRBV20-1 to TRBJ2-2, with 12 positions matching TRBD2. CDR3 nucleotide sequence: TGCAGTGCCCCCCGGCTAGCGGGGGGGCCGGACACCGGGGAGCTGTTTTTT. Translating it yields CSAPRLAGGPDTGELFF.